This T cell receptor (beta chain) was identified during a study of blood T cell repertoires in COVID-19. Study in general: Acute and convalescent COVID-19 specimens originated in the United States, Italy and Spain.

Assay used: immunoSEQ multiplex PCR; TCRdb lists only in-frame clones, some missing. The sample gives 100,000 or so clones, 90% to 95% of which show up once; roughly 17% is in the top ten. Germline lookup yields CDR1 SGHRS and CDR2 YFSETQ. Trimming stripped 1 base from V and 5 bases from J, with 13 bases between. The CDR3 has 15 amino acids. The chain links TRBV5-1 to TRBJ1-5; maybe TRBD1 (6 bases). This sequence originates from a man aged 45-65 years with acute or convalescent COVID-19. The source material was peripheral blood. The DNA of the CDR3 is TGCGCCAGCAGCTTGAAAGGGGGATGGGATCAGCCCCAGCATTTT. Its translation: CASSLKGGWDQPQHF. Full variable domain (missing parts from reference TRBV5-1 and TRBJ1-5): KAGVTQTPRYLIKTRGQQVTLSCSPISGHRSVSWYQQTPGQGLQFLFEYFSETQRNKGNFPGRFSGRQFSNSRSEMNVSTLELGDSALYLCASSLKGGWDQPQHFGDGTRLSIL.